The source of this TCR beta chain is a study of blood T cell repertoires in COVID-19. Background on the study: The United States, Italy and Spain were the sources of the acute and convalescent COVID-19 samples. The analysed material was cDNA or gDNA that came from T cells, B-cell-depleted T cells, or PBMCs.

Trimming removed 5 bases from V and 4 bases from J; junction bases left unmatched: 2. The CDR3 covers 13 residues. CDR1 and CDR2 from the germline V gene are WSHSY and SAAADI. How the authors handled the data: Amplification from reference gene primers served as the basis for estimated nucleated cell counts. Here immunoSEQ multiplex PCR was the method, and the copy in TCRdb shows in-frame clones only, minus some. The V and J calls and clone size were taken over from that table, and D and trimming were inferred from the DNA. The data show approximately 670,000 clones, about nine tenths seen once. The V call is TRBV10-2, the J call TRBJ1-2; 9 positions agree with TRBD1. Sample: peripheral blood. This receptor was taken from a young woman with acute or convalescent COVID-19. The CDR3 protein is CASSWDRAYGYTF. CDR3 coding DNA: TGCGCCAGCAGTTGGGACAGGGCCTATGGCTACACCTTC.